These 25 T cell receptor beta chains originate from one sample sequenced in a study of Ad26.COV2.S vaccination and SARS-CoV-2 variants. Produced via immunoSEQ multiplex PCR; TCRdb's table is partial and in-frame only. The table has just over 350,000 clones, 92% seen once. The specimen comprised peripheral blood, sampled after recovery from COVID-19. These receptors came from a human donor who had recovered from COVID-19.

The count of this clone is one. The chain recombines TRBV19 with TRBJ2-1; 8 nucleotides agree with TRBD2. Germline CDR1 and CDR2: LNHDA and SQIVND (reference sequence). The V segment lost 4 bases and the J segment 8 bases; nucleotides outside the gene matches: 10. This CDR3 has 15 residues. The CDR3 spells CASSTRGGGADEQFF. The CDR3 DNA reads as TGTGCCAGTAGTACCCGGGGGGGCGGGGCCGATGAGCAGTTCTTC. The full variable domain, in which reference TRBV19 and TRBJ2-1 provide the parts outside the CDR3, is DGGITQSPKYLFRKEGQNVTLSCEQNLNHDAMYWYRQDPGQGLRLIYYSQIVNDFQKGDIAEGYSVSREKKESFPLTVTSAQKNPTAFYLCASSTRGGGADEQFFGPGTRLTVL.

The J gene is TRBJ1-5, the V gene TRBV6-1; a possible D gene is TRBD1 (6 bases). There are 15 residues in the CDR3. Germline lookup yields CDR1 MNHNS and CDR2 SASEGT. With 0 bases removed from V and 8 bases from J, the gap between germline ends came to 14 bases. CDR3 residues: CASSEAGGRGEPQHF. The CDR3 nucleotides read TGTGCCAGCAGTGAAGCGGGAGGCAGGGGCGAGCCCCAGCATTTT.

The CDR3 DNA reads as TGTGCCAGCAGTGAATATGGGACTAGCCTCTCCTACGAGCAGTACTTC. Encoded protein: CASSEYGTSLSYEQYF. The chain recombines TRBV2 with TRBJ2-7; 9 bases line up with TRBD2. After removal of 2 bases from V and 0 bases from J, the junction contained 5 bases not matched to a gene. Germline loops: CDR1 SNHLY, CDR2 FYNNEI. The CDR3 runs to 16 residues.

This rearrangement joins TRBV9 to TRBJ2-5; D may be TRBD2 (6 bases). V lost 0 bases and J 3 bases, leaving 12 bases between the germline ends. Germline loops: CDR1 SGDLS, CDR2 YYNGEE. This CDR3 spans 15 amino acids. The DNA of the CDR3 is TGTGCCAGCAGCGTAGATAGCGGTTTAAAAGAGACCCAGTACTTC. This gives the protein CASSVDSGLKETQYF.

The V gene is TRBV7-7, the J gene TRBJ2-5, with 8 bases fitting TRBD2. The CDR3 sequence is 15 residues long. Germline loops: CDR1 SSHAT, CDR2 FNYEAQ (reference sequence). The V segment lost 1 base and the J segment 3 bases; nucleotides outside the gene matches: 4. The CDR3 DNA reads TGTGCCAGCAGCTTAGGGGCGGGGGGTAAAGAGACCCAGTACTTC. This sequence encodes CASSLGAGGKETQYF.

In nucleotides, the CDR3 is TGTGCCAGCAGCTTAGAGCAGGGCCCCTACAATGAGCAGTTCTTC. The encoded protein is CASSLEQGPYNEQFF. The chain couples TRBV11-3 to TRBJ2-1; maybe TRBD1 (5 bases). V lost 0 bases and J lost 2, with 8 bases in between. Germline V gene data show CDR1 as SGHNT and CDR2 as YENEEA. The CDR3 sequence is 15 residues long.

This chain links TRBV29-1 with TRBJ1-2, with TRBD1 matching 9 bases. This CDR3 spans 12 amino acids. V was pared by 4 bases and J by 7 bases, with 4 bases of the junction left unmatched. Germline loops: CDR1 SQVTM, CDR2 ANQGSEA. CDR3 loop: CSVGTGVGGYTF. CDR3 sequence (DNA): TGCAGCGTTGGGACAGGGGTCGGTGGCTACACCTTC.

The J gene is TRBJ2-7, the V gene TRBV7-2; TRBD2 matches at 8 bases. CDR3 length equals 15 residues. The germline CDR1 and CDR2 sequences are SGHTA and FQGNSA. J gave up 3 bases and V 0 bases, and 4 bases lay outside the gene matches. CDR3 DNA: TGTGCCAGCAGCTTAGCCTCTAGCGGGCTCTACGAGCAGTACTTC. Residues: CASSLASSGLYEQYF.

The CDR3 loop reads CASSVAGGQTGELFF. In nucleotides, the CDR3 is TGTGCCAGCAGCGTAGCGGGGGGGCAAACCGGGGAGCTGTTTTTT. The chain has TRBV9 and TRBJ2-2, with 8 bases that match TRBD2. There are 15 residues in the CDR3. The junction had 3 bases not matched to a gene; V was cut back by 0 bases and J by 5 bases. Germline loops: CDR1 SGDLS, CDR2 YYNGEE.

The rearrangement links TRBV14 to TRBJ2-5; weak D call: TRBD1 (6 bases). In germline, CDR1 is SGHDN, CDR2 FVKESK. The CDR3 spans 17 residues. The V end lost 4 bases, the J end lost 2 bases, and 20 bases lay between the germline ends. The CDR3 sequence: CASSLRGQGSRQETQYF. The CDR3 bases are TGTGCCAGCAGCCTTAGAGGGCAGGGGAGTCGGCAAGAGACCCAGTACTTC.

Of note for this clone: It is unclear where the CDR3 begins or ends on the DNA, so no DNA is shown, and the CDR3 is as TCRdb lists it. The rearrangement uses TRBV12-1 and TRBJ1-2. TRBV12-1 is a pseudogene segment. Counting both end residues, the CDR3 totals 20 amino acids. The CDR3 loop is CASRFGAGNGGKVYINGYTF.

The rearrangement joins TRBV25-1 to TRBJ1-1; a possible D gene is TRBD1 (5 bases). The V end lost 8 bases, the J end lost 4 bases, and 14 bases lay between the germline ends. From germline, CDR1 is MGHDK and CDR2 SYGVNS. This CDR3 is 13 amino acids long. The DNA for the CDR3 is TGTGCCAGCGAAGGGTTGGGGCGCACTGAAGCTTTCTTT. Translated: CASEGLGRTEAFF.

J is TRBJ2-5 and V is TRBV2; D gene uncertain. Looked up from germline, CDR1 is SNHLY and CDR2 is FYNNEI. V was shortened by 8 bases and J by 0 bases, with 1 base between the two germline ends. There are 10 residues in the CDR3. The CDR3 DNA follows: TGTGCCAGCGACCAAGAGACCCAGTACTTC. It is translated as CASDQETQYF.

The chain uses TRBV9 and TRBJ2-1, with TRBD2 identical over 7 bases. The CDR3 consists of 15 residues. Germline CDR1 is SGDLS and CDR2 is YYNGEE. Trimming took 2 bases from V and 5 from J; bases not matched to a gene: 7. CDR3: CASSVGEGYDNEQFF. DNA for the CDR3: TGTGCCAGCAGCGTTGGGGAGGGCTATGACAATGAGCAGTTCTTC.

This clone was observed a few times. Other DNA sequences in the sample encode the same CDR3. This rearrangement joins TRBV5-1 to TRBJ2-5; TRBD1 agrees at 7 bases. CDR3 size: 14 residues. Per the germline V gene, CDR1 is SGHRS and CDR2 is YFSETQ. The junction had 0 bases not matched to a gene; V was cut back by 0 bases and J by 1 base. The CDR3 nucleotides read TGCGCCAGCAGCTTGGGACAGGGCCAAGAGACCCAGTACTTC. Its protein product is CASSLGQGQETQYF.

The rearrangement links TRBV28 to TRBJ1-1; D uncertain. V was pared by 3 bases and J by 2 bases, with 10 bases between. The CDR3 consists of 14 residues. The V gene's germline CDR1 is MDHEN and CDR2 SYDVKM. The CDR3 loop reads CASSLVVGNTEAFF. CDR3 sequence (DNA): TGTGCCAGCAGTTTGGTGGTGGGCAACACTGAAGCTTTCTTT.

The chain links TRBV6-5 to TRBJ1-2, with a possible D match to TRBD1 (5 bases). Germline CDR1 reads MNHEY; CDR2 reads SVGAGI. The CDR3 spans 14 residues. Trimming cost V 6 bases and J 4 bases, with 15 bases left between them. CDR3: CASSPLTVLYGYTF. The CDR3 nucleotides read TGTGCCAGCAGCCCCCTGACAGTCCTCTATGGCTACACCTTC.

The chain uses TRBV4-1 and TRBJ1-2, with D maybe TRBD1 (6 bases). Deletions cut 6 bases from V and 8 bases from J, with 13 bases between. The CDR3 extends over 12 amino acids. Germline V gene data show CDR1 as MGHRA and CDR2 as YSYEKL. The CDR3 loop reads CASRRGGEGYTF. The CDR3 DNA is TGCGCCAGCAGGAGGGGGGGAGAAGGCTACACCTTC.

The chain has TRBV6-5 and TRBJ1-1, with TRBD1 as a possible D gene (5 bases). This CDR3 is 14 amino acids long. Between the trimmed V and J ends, which lost 0 bases and 8 bases, there was a span of 13 bases. Germline loops: CDR1 MNHEY, CDR2 SVGAGI. The CDR3, as DNA: TGTGCCAGCAGTTACTCGATAGGGGTAGCAGAAGCTTTCTTT. Protein sequence: CASSYSIGVAEAFF.

The chain is built from TRBV3-1 (or the pseudogene TRBV3-2) and TRBJ2-2; D is unclear. With 1 base removed from V and 0 bases from J, the gap between germline ends came to 3 bases. The V gene's germline CDR1 is LGHDT and CDR2 YNNKEL (reference sequence). CDR3 size: 14 residues. CDR3 DNA sequence: TGTGCCAGCAGCCAAGCGTCGAACACCGGGGAGCTGTTTTTT. It is translated as CASSQASNTGELFF.

V usage is TRBV5-6 and J usage is TRBJ2-7; 9 nucleotides agree with TRBD2. Germline trimming cut 4 bases from V and 6 bases from J; bases unmatched to any gene: 11. The germline gives CDR1 SGHDT, CDR2 YYEEEE. This CDR3 is 15 amino acids long. The CDR3 protein is CASSGIAGGLSEQYF. DNA of the CDR3: TGTGCCAGCAGCGGAATCGCGGGGGGGCTCTCCGAGCAGTACTTC.

The chain joins TRBV4-1 to TRBJ1-2, with D perhaps matching TRBD1 (5 bases). Trimming stripped 1 base from V and 2 bases from J, with 14 bases between. Germline CDR1 and CDR2: MGHRA and YSYEKL. CDR3 size: 16 residues. This CDR3 is CASSQVRGDANYGYTF. The DNA for the CDR3 is TGCGCCAGCAGCCAAGTTCGGGGGGACGCAAACTATGGCTACACCTTC.

This clone was detected only once. J is TRBJ1-1 and V is TRBV16; a weak D match, TRBD1 (6 bases). This CDR3 region has 15 residues. From germline, CDR1 is KGHSY and CDR2 FQNENV. Trimming removed 2 bases from V and 1 base from J, with 11 bases in between. The CDR3 DNA reads as TGTGCCAGCAGCCAAGCAGGAGGGGGGAACACTGAAGCTTTCTTT. It yields the protein CASSQAGGGNTEAFF.

The chain is built from TRBV5-1 and TRBJ2-7; 13 bases are a match to TRBD2. The CDR3 is 16 residues long. Germline CDR1 SGHRS, CDR2 YFSETQ. The junction had 5 bases not matched to a gene; V was cut back by 3 bases and J by 2 bases. The CDR3 DNA reads TGCGCCAGCAGCTGGGGACTAGCGGGGTACCCCTACGAGCAGTACTTC. It is translated as CASSWGLAGYPYEQYF. The variable domain in full, completed from reference TRBV5-1 and TRBJ2-7, reads KAGVTQTPRYLIKTRGQQVTLSCSPISGHRSVSWYQQTPGQGLQFLFEYFSETQRNKGNFPGRFSGRQFSNSRSEMNVSTLELGDSALYLCASSWGLAGYPYEQYFGPGTRLTVT.

The chain has TRBV12-3 or TRBV12-4 and TRBJ1-6; D gene uncertain. V lost 6 bases and J lost 6, with 6 bases in between. The CDR3 length is 12 residues. Written as DNA, the CDR3 is TGTGCCAGCAGGCAGAGTAATTCACCCCTCCACTTT. Amino acid sequence: CASRQSNSPLHF.